This TCR beta chain came from a study of molecular identifiers for immune sequencing clone quantification. From germline, CDR1 is SGHAT and CDR2 FQNNGV. The CDR3 loop spans 16 amino acids. V lost 0 bases, J lost 4 bases, and 14 bases lay in between. TCRdb passed the PCR reads through MiXCR, listing each CDR3 protein once. Of a few hundred thousand distinct CDR3 sequences in the sample, roughly a quarter were seen once. Specimen: naive CD8+ T cells from blood, with Jurkat cell RNA spiked in. Subset indicated: FACS-sorted CD8+CD4-CCR7+CD45RA+ naive T cells. This TCR came from a human donor in good health. Some libraries in this study had Jurkat cell RNA spiked in. The chain employs TRBV11-2 and TRBJ2-3, with TRBD2 as a possible D gene (7 bases). The CDR3 sequence is CASSLEVGGRSDTQYF. CDR3 in DNA: TGTGCCAGCAGCTTAGAGGTGGGGGGGCGATCAGATACGCAGTATTTT.